These 29 T cell receptor beta chains came from one sample sequenced in a study of brain T cells in children with intractable seizures. The assay was immunoSEQ multiplex PCR, and TCRdb's table has in-frame clones only and misses some. The sample comprises around 41,000 clones, approximately 90% of which are singletons, and around 5.9% rests with the top ten. Sample: peripheral blood, taken at surgery. The receptor set was obtained from a girl aged 2 to 9 with tuberous sclerosis and intractable seizures.

This chain connects TRBV7-9 to TRBJ2-3, with 8 bases aligning to TRBD2. Unmatched junction bases numbered 5, after V lost 4 bases and J lost 5 bases. This CDR3 is 14 amino acids long. Germline lookup yields CDR1 SEHNR and CDR2 FQNEAQ (reference sequence). The CDR3 bases are TGTGCCAGCAGCTCCGGGACTAGTGGAGATACGCAGTATTTT. Its translation: CASSSGTSGDTQYF.

This clone has only one observation. This chain joins TRBV24-1 and TRBJ2-5; 13 nucleotides match TRBD2. Germline-derived CDR1 and CDR2 are KGHDR and SFDVKD. V was pared by 0 bases and J by 1 base, with 4 bases of the junction left unmatched. CDR3 length equals 18 residues. CDR3 amino acids: CATSDLPGLAGLQETQYF. CDR3 nucleotide sequence: TGTGCCACCAGTGATTTGCCGGGACTAGCGGGACTCCAAGAGACCCAGTACTTC.

The chain joins TRBV7-2 to TRBJ1-2; 9 positions match TRBD1. Germline V lookup: CDR1 SGHTA, CDR2 FQGNSA. The CDR3 contains 14 residues. The ends lost 4 bases at V and 6 bases at J; junction bases unmatched: 6. The CDR3 sequence: CASSSDRGWDGYTF. For the CDR3, the DNA is TGTGCCAGCAGCTCAGACAGGGGGTGGGATGGCTACACCTTC.

This rearrangement joins TRBV18 to TRBJ1-1; 8 bases align to TRBD1. CDR1 KGHSH and CDR2 LQKENI come from the germline V gene. The CDR3 spans 14 residues. With 2 bases clipped from V and 5 bases from J, the junction kept 4 bases outside the gene matches. The DNA for the CDR3 is TGTGCCAGCTCACCAAGCAGGGGGCAGACTGAAGCTTTCTTT. Protein: CASSPSRGQTEAFF.

The CDR3 coding sequence is TGTGCCAGCAGCTTGTCCGGGGAGTCCACTGAAGCTTTCTTT. This translates into CASSLSGESTEAFF. This chain links TRBV5-6 with TRBJ1-1; D gene uncertain. Trimming stripped 1 base from V and 4 bases from J, with 11 bases between. Germline V CDR1 and CDR2: SGHDT, YYEEEE. This CDR3 is built from 14 residues.

V gene TRBV27 combines with J gene TRBJ1-2; D remains ambiguous. The V and J ends lost 1 base and 5 bases respectively, with 23 bases between them. The CDR3 extends over 18 amino acids. From germline, CDR1 is MNHEY and CDR2 SMNVEV (reference sequence). The CDR3: CASSLLGQHKDSSYGYTF. CDR3 bases: TGTGCCAGCAGTTTATTAGGGCAGCACAAGGACTCCTCTTATGGCTACACCTTC.

V and J are TRBV20-1 and TRBJ2-7; possible D gene TRBD1, 5 bases. V lost 6 bases and J lost 6, with 12 bases in between. CDR3 length: 11 residues. Germline values: CDR1 DFQATT, CDR2 SNEGSKA (reference sequence). The CDR3 bases are TGCAGTGCACCTGGACAATCCGAGCAGTACTTC. Its protein is CSAPGQSEQYF.

The chain uses TRBV27 and TRBJ2-3; 7 nucleotides line up with TRBD1. In germline, CDR1 is MNHEY, CDR2 SMNVEV (reference sequence). With 5 bases clipped from V and 0 bases from J, the junction kept 5 bases outside the gene matches. The CDR3 has 15 amino acids. This CDR3 is CASSQRGQSTDTQYF. The CDR3 DNA sequence: TGTGCCAGCAGTCAGAGGGGACAGAGCACAGATACGCAGTATTTT.

The chain has TRBV3-1 (or the pseudogene TRBV3-2) and TRBJ2-1; D is perhaps TRBD1 (6 bases). The germline V gene encodes CDR1 LGHDT and CDR2 YNNKEL (reference sequence). The CDR3 has 16 amino acids. Trimming took off 0 bases at V and 2 bases at J, with 11 bases between the two ends. The CDR3 sequence is CASSQDRGDTYNEQFF. As DNA, the CDR3 is TGTGCCAGCAGCCAAGATCGAGGGGACACCTACAATGAGCAGTTCTTC.

This clone was seen a few times. The V call is TRBV2, the J call TRBJ2-1; D unresolved. The CDR3 contains 12 residues. V was cut by 2 bases and J by 9 bases, with 8 bases left in between. Germline lookup yields CDR1 SNHLY and CDR2 FYNNEI. In DNA form, the CDR3 reads TGTGCCAGCAGTGAATATTGGGTTGAGCAGTTCTTC. Its translation is CASSEYWVEQFF.

V and J are TRBV5-1 and TRBJ2-1, with D maybe TRBD2 (5 bases). The CDR3 runs to 13 residues. V lost 0 bases and J lost 7, with 8 bases in between. Germline V gene data show CDR1 as SGHRS and CDR2 as YFSETQ. The CDR3 DNA follows: TGCGCCAGCAGCTTGGCCCCGGGGAATGAGCAGTTCTTC. Translated: CASSLAPGNEQFF.

The chain combines TRBV12-3 or TRBV12-4 with TRBJ1-1; perhaps TRBD1 as D (5 bases). The CDR3 sequence is 13 residues long. Trimming removed 6 bases from V and 5 bases from J, with 13 bases in between. The CDR3 here is CASSPGTGTEAFF. In DNA, the CDR3 is TGTGCCAGCAGCCCAGGGACGGGTACTGAAGCTTTCTTT.

J is TRBJ1-5 and V is TRBV2; D is unresolved. Germline CDR1 is SNHLY and CDR2 is FYNNEI. CDR3 size: 13 residues. Trimming took off 10 bases at V and 3 bases at J, with 13 bases between the two ends. The CDR3 DNA reads as TGTGCCACCGCGGACGCAATCAATCAGCCCCAGCATTTT. It codes for CATADAINQPQHF.

The CDR3 spells CASSLWDREGTEAFF. The CDR3 DNA sequence: TGTGCCAGCAGCCTATGGGACAGGGAGGGCACTGAAGCTTTCTTT. The rearrangement joins TRBV7-9 to TRBJ1-1, with TRBD1 matching 9 bases. This CDR3 is 15 amino acids long. Trimming removed 5 bases from V and 4 bases from J; junction bases left unmatched: 8. Germline CDR1 and CDR2: SEHNR and FQNEAQ (reference sequence).

V is TRBV4-1 and J is TRBJ1-2; D is uncertain. Germline V gene sequence: CDR1 MGHRA, CDR2 YSYEKL. The CDR3 sequence is 15 residues long. With 0 bases removed from V and 4 bases from J, the gap between germline ends came to 12 bases. The DNA of the CDR3 is TGCGCCAGCAGCCAAGATAAAGGAGAAGGCTATGGCTACACCTTC. Protein sequence: CASSQDKGEGYGYTF.

DNA for the CDR3: TGTGCCAGTAGTATCAGGGAGGGTGTATACAATGAGCAGTTCTTC. It codes for CASSIREGVYNEQFF. The V call is TRBV19, the J call TRBJ2-1, with 7 positions matching TRBD2. After removal of 3 bases from V and 4 bases from J, the junction contained 6 bases not matched to a gene. The CDR3 covers 15 residues. The V gene's germline CDR1 is LNHDA and CDR2 SQIVND (reference sequence). The full variable domain, rest sourced from reference TRBV19 and TRBJ2-1, is DGGITQSPKYLFRKEGQNVTLSCEQNLNHDAMYWYRQDPGQGLRLIYYSQIVNDFQKGDIAEGYSVSREKKESFPLTVTSAQKNPTAFYLCASSIREGVYNEQFFGPGTRLTVL.

In nucleotides, the CDR3 is TGTGCCAGCAGCTTGGGACTAACCGCCTACGAGCAGTACTTC. Protein product: CASSLGLTAYEQYF. This chain links TRBV7-2 with TRBJ2-7; TRBD2 matches at 7 bases. Germline CDR1 and CDR2: SGHTA and FQGNSA. This CDR3 is 14 amino acids long. The trim removed 3 bases at V and 2 bases at J, leaving 4 bases unmatched.

The chain links TRBV6-4 to TRBJ2-2, with TRBD2 identical over 7 bases. In germline, CDR1 is MRHNA, CDR2 SNTAGT. V shed 3 bases, J shed 5 bases, and the junction held 3 bases outside the gene matches. The CDR3 is 14 residues long. CDR3 region: CASSDGLGTGELFF. DNA for the CDR3: TGTGCCAGCAGTGATGGACTAGGGACCGGGGAGCTGTTTTTT.

V and J are TRBV19 and TRBJ2-5, with TRBD1 matching over 7 bases. With V trimmed by 9 bases and J by 5 bases, 9 bases remained unmatched. The CDR3 contains 13 residues. Germline lookup yields CDR1 LNHDA and CDR2 SQIVND (reference sequence). CDR3 region: CASDETGSETQYF. CDR3 coding DNA: TGTGCCAGCGATGAGACAGGGAGCGAGACCCAGTACTTC.

The count of this clone is one. This chain connects TRBV5-6 to TRBJ1-1; D remains unclear. Germline lookup yields CDR1 SGHDT and CDR2 YYEEEE. Trimming removed 4 bases from V and 5 bases from J, with 15 bases in between. CDR3 length: 14 residues. The CDR3 region has the DNA TGTGCCAGCAGCCTAGCTGTCCCGGGGACTGAAGCTTTCTTT. The encoded protein is CASSLAVPGTEAFF.

The chain has TRBV4-1 and TRBJ2-7; D is ambiguous. V lost 1 base and J 1 base, leaving 8 bases between the germline ends. Germline assignment: CDR1 MGHRA and CDR2 YSYEKL. The CDR3 is 14 residues long. CDR3 sequence: CASSQGMGSYEQYF. The CDR3 coding sequence is TGCGCCAGCAGCCAAGGAATGGGGTCCTACGAGCAGTACTTC.

This clone was picked up one time. This chain links TRBV6-5 with TRBJ2-7, with D maybe TRBD1 (6 bases). The CDR3 runs 13 residues. Germline V gives CDR1 MNHEY, CDR2 SVGAGI. Trimming removed 5 bases at V and 1 base at J, with 9 bases between. CDR3 residues: CASSNRESYEQYV. CDR3 DNA sequence: TGTGCCAGCAGTAACAGGGAATCCTACGAGCAGTACGTC.

This chain joins TRBV5-1 and TRBJ2-3, with D perhaps matching TRBD1 or TRBD2 (5 bases each). V was pared by 5 bases and J by 4 bases, with 17 bases between. Germline V CDR1 and CDR2: SGHRS, YFSETQ. The CDR3 spans 15 residues. CDR3 sequence reads: CASSPGTRGADTQYF. CDR3 sequence (DNA): TGCGCCAGCAGTCCGGGGACGAGGGGCGCAGATACGCAGTATTTT.

The genes are TRBV4-2 and TRBJ1-2; D ambiguous. V dropped 1 base and J dropped 5 bases, with 11 bases sitting between them. Germline CDR1 is LGHNA and CDR2 is YNFKEQ. CDR3 size: 14 residues. DNA of the CDR3: TGTGCCAGCAGCCAAGGATCAGAGGGTTATGGCTACACCTTC. Encoded protein: CASSQGSEGYGYTF.

The V call is TRBV10-3, the J call TRBJ2-1; the match to TRBD2 covers 11 bases. The V segment lost 4 bases and the J segment 8 bases; nucleotides outside the gene matches: 4. The CDR3 covers 14 residues. CDR1 and CDR2 from the germline V gene are ENHRY and SYGVKD. The CDR3 protein is CAISGIAGGDEQFF. The CDR3 DNA sequence: TGTGCCATCAGTGGGATAGCGGGGGGGGATGAGCAGTTCTTC.

This clone occurred once. The gene calls are TRBV7-2 and TRBJ2-1; TRBD2 agrees at 7 bases. CDR1 is SGHTA and CDR2 is FQGNSA in the germline V gene. The CDR3 is 19 residues long. Losses at the gene ends were 1 base for V and 4 bases for J; bases not matched to a gene: 16. CDR3: CASSLVLPPAGERYNEQFF. In DNA, the CDR3 is TGTGCCAGCAGCTTAGTTCTGCCCCCCGCGGGGGAGAGATACAATGAGCAGTTCTTC.

The chain carries TRBV4-1 and TRBJ1-2; 7 bases are shared with TRBD1. V shed 2 bases and J 4 bases; nucleotides not matched to a gene: 1. CDR1 and CDR2 from the germline V gene are MGHRA and YSYEKL. The CDR3 totals 13 residues. The CDR3 protein is CASSQRTGYGYTF. CDR3 nucleotides: TGCGCCAGCAGCCAAAGGACAGGCTATGGCTACACCTTC.

This clone was found a few times. The chain carries TRBV4-1 and TRBJ1-6; TRBD1 agrees at 9 bases. The CDR3 runs 15 residues. CDR1 and CDR2 (germline): MGHRA, YSYEKL. Trimming took 6 bases from V and 5 from J; bases not matched to a gene: 5. The CDR3 region is CASSLDRGHNSPLHF. CDR3 in DNA: TGCGCCAGCAGTCTGGACAGGGGACATAATTCACCCCTCCACTTT.

The V call is TRBV2, the J call TRBJ2-7; no clear D. The CDR3 is 10 residues long. The germline gives CDR1 SNHLY, CDR2 FYNNEI. The V end was cut by 6 bases, the J end by 7 bases, with 7 bases between. DNA for the CDR3: TGTGCCAGCAGGGGCCAGGAGCAGTACTTC. Translation: CASRGQEQYF.